One sample yielded the 25 T cell receptor beta chains listed below, sequenced in a study of glioma-infiltrating T cells after dendritic cell vaccination. Using immunoSEQ multiplex PCR, the repertoire was profiled, and TCRdb retains in-frame clones only, with some absent. The table includes over 55,000 clones, around 86% detected once. The sequences come from blood, collected before dendritic cell vaccination. Receptor source: a human donor with glioblastoma.

CDR3 amino acids: CAWSPGYTEAFF. The CDR3 DNA reads TGTGCCTGGAGTCCAGGGTACACTGAAGCTTTCTTT. This chain links TRBV30 with TRBJ1-1; weak D call: TRBD1 (5 bases). Germline V gives CDR1 GTSNPN, CDR2 SVGIG (reference sequence). CDR3 length: 12 amino acids. V lost 2 bases to trimming and J lost 3 bases, with 7 bases between them. Drawing the rest from reference TRBV30 and TRBJ1-1, the complete variable domain is SQTIHQWPATLVQPVGSPLSLECTVEGTSNPNLYWYRQAAGRGLQLLFYSVGIGQISSEVPQNLSASRPQDRQFILSSKKLLLSDSGFYLCAWSPGYTEAFFGQGTRLTVV.

The J gene is TRBJ2-2, the V gene TRBV7-7; D gene unclear. With 5 bases removed from V and 6 bases from J, the gap between germline ends came to 10 bases. The V gene's germline CDR1 is SSHAT and CDR2 FNYEAQ (reference sequence). The CDR3 is made up of 13 amino acids. CDR3 in amino acids: CASSTQLAGELFF. The CDR3 coding sequence is TGTGCCAGCAGCACACAGCTTGCCGGGGAGCTGTTTTTT.

This chain uses TRBV2 with TRBJ2-3, with TRBD2 matching 7 bases. Germline CDR1 reads SNHLY; CDR2 reads FYNNEI. The CDR3 runs to 14 residues. The V gene end was trimmed by 5 bases and the J gene end by 2 bases; junction bases not matched to a gene: 4. CDR3 nucleotides: TGTGCCAGCAGTCACGGGACTAACACAGATACGCAGTATTTT. Translating it yields CASSHGTNTDTQYF.

V is TRBV5-1 and J is TRBJ1-4; 9 bases match TRBD1. CDR1 and CDR2 (germline): SGHRS, YFSETQ. V shed 3 bases, J shed 6 bases, and the junction held 6 bases outside the gene matches. The CDR3 has 15 residues. The chain's CDR3 is CASSSGQGGDEKLFF. CDR3 bases: TGCGCCAGCAGCTCGGGACAGGGAGGCGATGAAAAACTGTTTTTT.

The J gene is TRBJ1-1, the V gene TRBV19, with 9 positions matching TRBD1. Germline CDR1 and CDR2: LNHDA and SQIVND (reference sequence). V dropped 9 bases and J dropped 5; count of bases not matched to a gene: 7. CDR3 length: 13 residues. The CDR3 coding sequence is TGTGCCAGCCAACAGGGGGCGCGGACTGAAGCTTTCTTT. It encodes CASQQGARTEAFF.

The genes are TRBV13 and TRBJ1-3; no clear D gene. CDR1 is PRHDT, CDR2 FYEKMQ, per germline (reference sequence). Trimming took 5 bases from V and 2 from J, leaving 10 bases between them. CDR3 length: 14 residues. Here the CDR3 reads CASSVTETGNTIYF. DNA of the CDR3: TGTGCCAGCAGCGTTACAGAGACTGGAAACACCATATATTTT.

This clone turned up a few times. The chain links TRBV6-5 to TRBJ2-3, with D possibly being TRBD2 (6 bases). The CDR3 has 14 amino acids. Trimming pared 4 bases from V and 6 bases from J, leaving 14 bases between. Germline assignment: CDR1 MNHEY and CDR2 SVGAGI. The CDR3 protein is CASSSRLVSDTQYF. The CDR3 DNA sequence: TGTGCCAGCAGTTCCAGACTAGTATCGGATACGCAGTATTTT.

This rearrangement joins TRBV9 to TRBJ2-2, with unresolved D. The CDR3 has 13 amino acids. V lost 2 bases to trimming and J lost 4 bases, with 6 bases between them. Germline V gives CDR1 SGDLS, CDR2 YYNGEE. This CDR3 reads CASSVWSTGELFF. CDR3 DNA sequence: TGTGCCAGCAGCGTTTGGAGCACCGGGGAGCTGTTTTTT.

This chain joins TRBV6-1 and TRBJ1-2; D possibly corresponds to TRBD1 (5 bases). This CDR3 has 13 residues. Per germline, CDR1 MNHNS and CDR2 SASEGT. Deletions cut 1 base from V and 2 bases from J, with 5 bases between. The CDR3 loop is CASSEGQNYGYTF. The DNA of the CDR3 is TGTGCCAGCAGTGAAGGACAGAACTATGGCTACACCTTC.

The chain has TRBV29-1 and TRBJ1-2; TRBD1 matches 12 bases. CDR1 SQVTM and CDR2 ANQGSEA come from the germline V gene. V shed 6 bases and J 2 bases; nucleotides not matched to a gene: 4. The CDR3 is 14 residues long. CDR3 coding DNA: TGCAGCGTGGGTGGGACAGGGGGCAACTATGGCTACACCTTC. Translated, it gives CSVGGTGGNYGYTF.

The rearrangement uses TRBV7-9 and TRBJ1-2; D is undetermined. Germline V lookup: CDR1 SEHNR, CDR2 FQNEAQ (reference sequence). This CDR3 has 13 residues. V gave up 1 base and J gave up 3 bases, with 6 bases separating them. CDR3 coding DNA: TGTGCCAGCAGCTTAGGACATGACTATGGCTACACCTTC. It is translated as CASSLGHDYGYTF.

The V and J genes are TRBV19 and TRBJ1-2; TRBD1 matches 8 bases. Per the germline V gene, CDR1 is LNHDA and CDR2 is SQIVND (reference sequence). Unmatched junction bases numbered 3, after V lost 3 bases and J lost 6 bases. This CDR3 comprises 13 residues. The CDR3 DNA is TGTGCCAGTAGTATCTTACAGGGGGATGGCTACACCTTC. It encodes CASSILQGDGYTF.

This clone was detected a few times. V is TRBV10-2 and J is TRBJ1-2; 7 nucleotides agree with TRBD1. This CDR3 has 12 amino acids. From germline, CDR1 is WSHSY and CDR2 SAAADI. The J segment lost 4 bases and the V segment lost 6 bases, leaving 2 bases of the junction unmatched. In nucleotides, the CDR3 is TGCGCCAGCAGAGGGGGCGCCTATGGCTACACCTTC. It codes for CASRGGAYGYTF.

This CDR3 reads CASDSDRAGEKLFF. In DNA, the CDR3 is TGTGCCAGCGATTCGGACAGGGCGGGCGAAAAACTGTTTTTT. V is TRBV2 and J is TRBJ1-4; TRBD1 matches 8 bases. The V gene's germline CDR1 is SNHLY and CDR2 FYNNEI. The J segment lost 8 bases and the V segment lost 8 bases, leaving 10 bases of the junction unmatched. The length of the CDR3 is 14 residues.

The rearrangement uses TRBV19 and TRBJ1-4; perhaps TRBD1 as D (6 bases). Germline assignment: CDR1 LNHDA and CDR2 SQIVND (reference sequence). Trimming removed 5 bases from V and 8 bases from J, with 15 bases in between. The CDR3 runs 14 residues. The CDR3 reads CASSPRGGQEKLFF. In DNA form, the CDR3 reads TGTGCCAGTAGTCCTCGGGGGGGGCAAGAAAAACTGTTTTTT.

V is TRBV6-5 and J is TRBJ1-1; D is ambiguous. The CDR3 extends over 15 amino acids. CDR1 MNHEY and CDR2 SVGAGI come from the germline V gene. The ends were cut back, 5 bases at V and 10 bases at J, with 23 bases in the middle. DNA for the CDR3: TGTGCCAGCAGTCCCCCCCACGAGGGTGGAGGGTTAGCTTTCTTT. Residues: CASSPPHEGGGLAFF.

CDR3 nucleotide sequence: TGTGCCAGCAGTTCACGGGACTACAATGAGCAGTTCTTC. It translates to CASSSRDYNEQFF. The chain links TRBV27 to TRBJ2-1; D is possibly TRBD2 (5 bases). The V end lost 4 bases, the J end lost 3 bases, and 7 bases lay between the germline ends. The germline CDR1 and CDR2 sequences are MNHEY and SMNVEV (reference sequence). The CDR3 runs 13 residues.

The chain employs TRBV5-4 and TRBJ2-2, with 14 bases matching TRBD2. Germline CDR1 and CDR2: SGHNT and YYREEE (reference sequence). This CDR3 is 18 amino acids long. Trimming removed 0 bases from V and 5 bases from J; junction bases left unmatched: 6. CDR3 amino acids: CASSLGLAGGPSTGELFF. The CDR3 nucleotides are TGTGCCAGCAGCTTGGGACTAGCGGGGGGGCCTTCTACCGGGGAGCTGTTTTTT.

The chain combines TRBV5-1 with TRBJ2-1, with TRBD2 identical over 11 bases. From germline, CDR1 is SGHRS and CDR2 YFSETQ. The CDR3 consists of 17 residues. V shed 0 bases and J 2 bases; nucleotides not matched to a gene: 4. CDR3 region: CASSLGPTSGAYNEQFF. CDR3 bases: TGCGCCAGCAGCTTGGGGCCGACTAGCGGGGCCTACAATGAGCAGTTCTTC.

This clone was seen once. The J gene is TRBJ2-1, the V gene TRBV11-2, with D possibly TRBD2 on 6 matching bases. This CDR3 region has 16 residues. Trimming left V 4 bases short and J 3 bases short, with 16 bases between. Germline V gives CDR1 SGHAT, CDR2 FQNNGV. The CDR3 spells CASSSLYGGNYNEQFF. The CDR3 nucleotides read TGTGCCAGCAGCTCCCTCTACGGGGGAAACTACAATGAGCAGTTCTTC.

A few counts support this clone. This sequence joins TRBV5-8 and TRBJ1-6; a possible D gene is TRBD1 (5 bases). The CDR3 length is 15 residues. Trimming stripped 1 base from V and 7 bases from J, with 12 bases between. CDR1 is SGHTS, CDR2 YDEGEE, per germline. The CDR3 here is CASSLQGVRNSPLHF. CDR3 nucleotides: TGTGCCAGCAGCTTGCAGGGTGTCCGCAATTCACCCCTCCACTTT.

This clone was detected a few times. This sequence joins TRBV19 and TRBJ2-7; tentative D call: TRBD2 (5 bases). This CDR3 has 15 amino acids. Trimming took off 5 bases at V and 0 bases at J, with 14 bases between the two ends. From germline, CDR1 is LNHDA and CDR2 SQIVND (reference sequence). The CDR3: CASSLRTGSSYEQYF. The CDR3 DNA sequence: TGTGCCAGTAGTCTGCGGACTGGGAGCTCCTACGAGCAGTACTTC.

The chain employs TRBV19 and TRBJ1-5; tentatively, D is TRBD1 (5 bases). CDR1 LNHDA and CDR2 SQIVND come from the germline V gene (reference sequence). This CDR3 is built from 14 residues. The germline V and J ends were trimmed by 6 bases and 8 bases, with 17 bases remaining between them. The DNA for the CDR3 is TGTGCCAGTAGCCCCAGGGAAAGCTTAGAGCCCCAGCATTTT. Translation gives CASSPRESLEPQHF.

The V and J genes are TRBV6-5 and TRBJ2-2, with D uncertain. The ends were cut back, 7 bases at V and 0 bases at J, with 9 bases in the middle. The CDR3 runs 14 residues. Germline assignment: CDR1 MNHEY and CDR2 SVGAGI. The CDR3 loop reads CASKEQTNTGELFF. CDR3 sequence (DNA): TGTGCCAGCAAGGAACAGACGAACACCGGGGAGCTGTTTTTT.

The rearrangement uses TRBV28 and TRBJ2-3, with 9 bases identical to TRBD2. Per the germline V gene, CDR1 is MDHEN and CDR2 is SYDVKM. The CDR3 is 15 residues long. The V segment lost 8 bases and the J segment 3 bases; nucleotides outside the gene matches: 9. The CDR3 DNA reads as TGTGCCAGCTATGGCGGGGGGGCCGGGACAGATACGCAGTATTTT. It translates to CASYGGGAGTDTQYF.